Below are 15 T cell receptor beta chains sequenced from a single sample in a study of blood T cell repertoires in COVID-19. This table comes from immunoSEQ multiplex PCR, and its TCRdb copy is limited to in-frame clones, with some not included. The data contain over 150,000 clones, approximately 84% of them singletons. The specimen was PBMCs or T cells enriched from blood (not recorded which). Receptor source: a man in his forties who had recovered from COVID-19.

The gene calls are TRBV18 and TRBJ1-6, with TRBD1 matching over 8 bases. CDR3 length: 16 residues. The trim removed 0 bases at V and 7 bases at J, leaving 5 bases unmatched. Per germline, CDR1 KGHSH and CDR2 LQKENI. The CDR3 DNA follows: TGTGCCAGCTCACCACCGAACAGGGGGGGGAATTCACCCCTCCACTTT. Translation gives CASSPPNRGGNSPLHF. The full variable domain, its missing parts supplied by reference TRBV18 and TRBJ1-6, is NAGVMQNPRHLVRRRGQEARLRCSPMKGHSHVYWYRQLPEEGLKFMVYLQKENIIDESGMPKERFSAEFPKEGPSILRIQQVVRGDSAAYFCASSPPNRGGNSPLHFGNGTRLTVT.

This clone was found once. The rearrangement uses TRBV4-1 and TRBJ2-7; 10 bases are a match to TRBD1. This CDR3 region has 15 residues. V lost 5 bases to trimming and J lost 7 bases; unmatched junction nucleotides: 11. Looked up from germline, CDR1 is MGHRA and CDR2 is YSYEKL. CDR3 in amino acids: CASSSPSGGQGEQYF. CDR3 sequence (DNA): TGCGCCAGCAGCTCCCCATCAGGGGGACAGGGGGAGCAGTACTTC.

The chain combines TRBV12-3 or TRBV12-4 with TRBJ1-2; D gene uncertain. This CDR3 spans 12 amino acids. V was cut by 6 bases and J by 8 bases, with 13 bases left in between. In nucleotides, the CDR3 is TGTGCCAGCAGGAGGGATTTGGGCGGCTACACCTTC. Translating it yields CASRRDLGGYTF.

The chain links TRBV20-1 to TRBJ1-6, with a tentative D call TRBD1 (6 bases). The germline V gene encodes CDR1 DFQATT and CDR2 SNEGSKA (reference sequence). Trimming shortened V by 5 bases and J by 8 bases, and 7 bases separated the two germline ends. The CDR3 is made up of 11 amino acids. The CDR3 sequence is CSAEGDSPLHF. The DNA of the CDR3 is TGCAGTGCTGAGGGGGATTCACCCCTCCACTTT.

The chain uses TRBV5-1 and TRBJ1-1; the match to TRBD1 covers 8 bases. CDR3 length: 13 amino acids. Germline V gene data show CDR1 as SGHRS and CDR2 as YFSETQ. V gave up 4 bases and J gave up 4 bases; unmatched junction bases: 3. In DNA, the CDR3 is TGCGCCAGCAGCGCCACAGGGGGCACTGAAGCTTTCTTT. Its translation: CASSATGGTEAFF.

The chain links TRBV7-2 to TRBJ1-2, with D possibly TRBD1 on 6 matching bases. Germline V gene data show CDR1 as SGHTA and CDR2 as FQGNSA. Trimming removed 2 bases from V and 8 bases from J, with 15 bases in between. The CDR3 length is 14 residues. CDR3 in DNA: TGTGCCAGCAGCTTACTACAGGGAAGTGGGGGCTACACCTTC. This gives the protein CASSLLQGSGGYTF.

This rearrangement joins TRBV7-9 to TRBJ1-4; 8 bases match TRBD1. The CDR3 has 15 residues. In germline, CDR1 is SEHNR, CDR2 FQNEAQ (reference sequence). V was clipped by 1 base and J by 7 bases; unmatched bases: 5. The CDR3 protein is CASSLGGQASEKLFF. The DNA for the CDR3 is TGTGCCAGCAGCTTAGGGGGACAGGCGAGTGAAAAACTGTTTTTT. Filled out from reference TRBV7-9 and TRBJ1-4, the complete variable domain reads DTGVSQNPRHKITKRGQNVTFRCDPISEHNRLYWYRQTLGQGPEFLTYFQNEAQLEKSRLLSDRFSAERPKGSFSTLEIQRTEQGDSAMYLCASSLGGQASEKLFFGSGTQLSVL.

This chain joins TRBV28 and TRBJ1-5; no firm D call. Germline-derived CDR1 and CDR2 are MDHEN and SYDVKM. Trimming shortened V by 3 bases and J by 6 bases, and 12 bases separated the two germline ends. There are 14 residues in the CDR3. The DNA of the CDR3 is TGTGCCAGCAGTTTCGAGGCAGTGAGTCAGCCCCAGCATTTT. It specifies CASSFEAVSQPQHF.

CDR3 residues: CASSLERSGGIYTF. Written as DNA, the CDR3 is TGCGCCAGCAGCTTGGAGAGGTCAGGGGGCATCTACACCTTC. The V and J genes are TRBV5-1 and TRBJ1-2, with 8 positions matching TRBD1. V was clipped by 0 bases and J by 10 bases; unmatched bases: 8. CDR3 length equals 14 residues. Looked up from germline, CDR1 is SGHRS and CDR2 is YFSETQ.

The chain is built from TRBV2 and TRBJ1-5; TRBD1 matches 7 bases. CDR1 is SNHLY, CDR2 FYNNEI, per germline. The CDR3 totals 15 residues. J was trimmed by 4 bases and V by 7 bases; bases with no gene match: 10. CDR3 sequence (DNA): TGTGCCAGCACCAAAGAAGGGACAGAAAATCAGCCCCAGCATTTT. Its protein is CASTKEGTENQPQHF.

This clone was recorded only once. The J gene is TRBJ1-2, the V gene TRBV24-1; 9 bases agree with TRBD1. CDR1 and CDR2 from the germline V gene are KGHDR and SFDVKD. The V segment lost 4 bases and the J segment 6 bases; nucleotides outside the gene matches: 11. CDR3 size: 16 residues. CDR3 coding DNA: TGTGCCACCAGTGACCGACGAGGGGACAGGGCCCATGGCTACACCTTC. Protein product: CATSDRRGDRAHGYTF.

V gene TRBV27 combines with J gene TRBJ1-5, with 8 bases fitting TRBD1. Germline V gene lookup returns CDR1 MNHEY and CDR2 SMNVEV (reference sequence). The CDR3 is 14 residues long. With V trimmed by 6 bases and J by 5 bases, 6 bases remained unmatched. Here the CDR3 reads CASRNTGGHQPQHF. CDR3 in DNA: TGTGCCAGCAGAAATACAGGGGGACATCAGCCCCAGCATTTT.

The chain joins TRBV4-2 to TRBJ2-5, with 10 bases aligning to TRBD2. Looked up from germline, CDR1 is LGHNA and CDR2 is YNFKEQ. Trimming at V came to 1 base and at J to 4 bases, leaving 6 bases not matched to a gene. This CDR3 comprises 16 residues. The CDR3 loop is CASSQGSGTSVETQYF. The CDR3, as DNA: TGTGCCAGCAGCCAAGGTTCCGGGACTAGCGTAGAGACCCAGTACTTC.

The chain recombines TRBV6-5 with TRBJ2-7, with D tentatively TRBD2 (5 bases). The V and J ends lost 7 bases and 0 bases respectively, with 16 bases between them. The germline V gene encodes CDR1 MNHEY and CDR2 SVGAGI. This CDR3 region has 15 residues. In DNA form, the CDR3 reads TGTGCCAGCACCAAGGAGGATAGAAGCTCCTACGAGCAGTACTTC. The encoded protein is CASTKEDRSSYEQYF.

This clone has a single count. Other DNA sequences in the same sample also yield this CDR3. The V gene is TRBV3-1 (or the pseudogene TRBV3-2), the J gene TRBJ1-5; a weak D match, TRBD1 (6 bases). CDR1 and CDR2 from the germline V gene are LGHDT and YNNKEL (reference sequence). This CDR3 is 13 amino acids long. The germline V and J ends were trimmed by 3 bases and 7 bases, with 10 bases remaining between them. This CDR3 is CASSQGARQPQHF. The CDR3 bases are TGTGCCAGCAGCCAGGGGGCAAGGCAGCCCCAGCATTTT.